This TCR beta chain originates from a study of T-cell reconstitution after alpha-beta-depleted transplantation in children. Study conclusions and caveats: Roughly two months post-transplant, alpha-beta T cells reportedly originated from several hundred graft clones that had expanded.

The germline CDR1 and CDR2 sequences are KGHDR and SFDVKD. The CDR3 is 16 residues long. V shed 1 base, J shed 3 bases, and the junction held 2 bases outside the gene matches. Turning to this clonotype: The antigen is undetermined.

A TCRbeta library incorporating unique molecular identifiers was prepared. Each CDR3 protein is one row after TCRdb ran MiXCR on the PCR reads. This sample has around 440,000 distinct CDR3 sequences; 16% occur once, and the top ten carry approximately 29%. The TCR was taken from a boy younger than two who had a stem cell transplant for Wiskott-Aldrich syndrome, so the T cells may come from the graft donor. J is TRBJ2-1 and V is TRBV24-1, with 10 bases that match TRBD1. Sequencing was performed on PBMCs, mostly from graft donor cells, taken 360 days after TCRalphabeta/CD19-depleted stem cell transplant. CDR3 region: CATSDFGTGDYNEQFF. The DNA of the CDR3 is TGTGCCACCAGTGATTTTGGGACAGGGGACTACAATGAGCAGTTCTTC.